This paragraph covers one TCR beta chain sequence. The treatment here: randomized to nivolumab then ipilimumab (arm A) or the reverse (arm B). With 4 bases clipped from V and 1 base from J, the junction kept 6 bases outside the gene matches. Germline CDR1 and CDR2: SNHLY and FYNNEI. The CDR3 totals 15 residues. This record comes from a study of sequential checkpoint blockade in melanoma. Study in general: TCRβ was sequenced from DNA of approximately 91 pretreatment tumors. Matched biopsies came pretreatment and at week 13 for some 21 patients.

The method was immunoSEQ multiplex PCR; TCRdb's version includes in-frame clones alone and lacks a portion of them. The sample lists over 10,000 clones; around a quarter were seen once. This chain joins TRBV2 and TRBJ2-7; 8 bases align to TRBD1. The TCR sequence derives from a human donor with melanoma. The sequencing here drew on tumor tissue (inferred from file names), taken from a patient given nivolumab and ipilimumab in sequence. This CDR3 is CASSADRGSSYEQYF. The CDR3 DNA follows: TGTGCCAGCAGTGCAGACAGGGGATCTTCCTACGAGCAGTACTTC.